These 29 T cell receptor beta chains share one sample of origin, sequenced in a study of blood T cells in healthy people across ages. Through a sample-barcoded 5' primer and a J-beta primer mix, a second PCR was run for 7 to 11 cycles. TCRdb re-called the 5' RACE reads through MiXCR, storing one row per CDR3 protein. This repertoire shows hundreds of thousands of distinct CDR3 sequences, approximately 60% found once; its top ten account for about 26%. Sequencing input: blood. Source of these receptors: a middle-aged man in good health.

V gene TRBV7-9 combines with J gene TRBJ2-1; TRBD1 matches at 9 bases. This CDR3 spans 19 amino acids. V shed 1 base and J 0 bases; nucleotides not matched to a gene: 10. The germline gives CDR1 SEHNR, CDR2 FQNEAQ (reference sequence). CDR3 DNA sequence: TGTGCCAGCAGCTTAGGGGACAGGGCCCAAGGAAACTCCTACAATGAGCAGTTCTTC. This codes for CASSLGDRAQGNSYNEQFF.

This chain joins TRBV2 and TRBJ1-6; no firm D call. The CDR3 covers 14 residues. Germline V CDR1 and CDR2: SNHLY, FYNNEI. V shed 2 bases and J shed 10 bases, with 12 bases lying between them. The CDR3 reads CASSEYWGRSPLHF. In DNA form, the CDR3 reads TGTGCCAGCAGTGAATACTGGGGAAGATCACCCCTCCACTTT. The full variable domain, in which reference TRBV2 and TRBJ1-6 provide the parts outside the CDR3, is EPEVTQTPSHQVTQMGQEVILRCVPISNHLYFYWYRQILGQKVEFLVSFYNNEISEKSEIFDDQFSVERPDGSNFTLKIRSTKLEDSAMYFCASSEYWGRSPLHFGNGTRLTVT.

This clonotype appeared a few times. The chain combines TRBV6-2 or TRBV6-3 with TRBJ2-7; 7 bases fit TRBD1. Germline loops: CDR1 MNHEY, CDR2 SVGEGT. V lost 6 bases and J lost 3; bases outside the gene matches: 11. This CDR3 region has 15 residues. The CDR3: CASRNPGTAIYEQYF. The CDR3 region has the DNA TGTGCCAGCAGAAATCCCGGGACAGCCATCTACGAGCAGTACTTC.

This clonotype has more than one count but fewer than ten. As DNA, the CDR3 is TGTGCCAGCAGTGCGACAGGGTCGATGCAGTTCTTC. Encoded protein: CASSATGSMQFF. V usage is TRBV25-1 and J usage is TRBJ2-1, with 7 nucleotides matching TRBD1. Per the germline V gene, CDR1 is MGHDK and CDR2 is SYGVNS. The CDR3 consists of 12 residues. V was clipped by 4 bases and J by 12 bases; unmatched bases: 6.

The gene calls are TRBV5-6 and TRBJ2-1; D unresolved. Germline CDR1 SGHDT, CDR2 YYEEEE. Trimming removed 2 bases from V and 3 bases from J, with 12 bases in between. CDR3 length equals 15 residues. The CDR3 here is CASSLGPSIYNEQFF. The CDR3, as DNA: TGTGCCAGCAGCTTAGGACCTTCGATCTACAATGAGCAGTTCTTC.

The sample holds a few counts of this clonotype. This rearrangement joins TRBV6-2 or TRBV6-3 to TRBJ2-1; weak D call: TRBD2 (5 bases). The CDR3 length is 16 residues. Trimming took 5 bases from V and 5 from J, leaving 19 bases between them. Germline loops: CDR1 MNHEY, CDR2 SVGEGT. The CDR3 bases are TGTGCCAGCAGTCCGTGGCAGCGGCAGTCGCACAATGAGCAGTTCTTC. The encoded protein is CASSPWQRQSHNEQFF.

This clonotype was counted only a few times. The rearrangement joins TRBV5-1 to TRBJ2-3; TRBD2 matches 10 bases. The CDR3 is made up of 16 amino acids. CDR1 is SGHRS and CDR2 is YFSETQ in the germline V gene. With 6 bases clipped from V and 4 bases from J, the junction kept 11 bases outside the gene matches. CDR3 amino acids: CASTPTLAGGADTQYF. The CDR3 DNA reads TGCGCCAGCACCCCCACCTTAGCGGGGGGCGCAGATACGCAGTATTTT.

This clonotype was counted only a few times. The chain uses TRBV7-2 and TRBJ2-1; the D call may be TRBD1 or TRBD2 (5 bases each). The germline gives CDR1 SGHTA, CDR2 FQGNSA. V was cut by 5 bases and J by 6 bases, with 14 bases left in between. The CDR3 sequence is 14 residues long. CDR3: CASSQSGPPNEQFF. In DNA, the CDR3 is TGTGCCAGCAGCCAATCGGGACCCCCCAATGAGCAGTTCTTC. The complete variable domain, with remaining parts taken from reference TRBV7-2 and TRBJ2-1, reads GAGVSQSPSNKVTEKGKDVELRCDPISGHTALYWYRQSLGQGLEFLIYFQGNSAPDKSGLPSDRFSAERTGGSVSTLTIQRTQQEDSAVYLCASSQSGPPNEQFFGPGTRLTVL.

This clonotype appeared once. The rearrangement links TRBV29-1 to TRBJ2-5, with TRBD1 as a possible D gene (6 bases). Germline V gives CDR1 SQVTM, CDR2 ANQGSEA. This CDR3 contains 12 residues. CDR3 region: CKTRDTYNEQYF. Here the CDR3 DNA reads TGCAAGACACGGGACACCTACAATGAGCAGTACTTC.

This clonotype was seen a few times. This chain joins TRBV4-2 and TRBJ2-3; the match to TRBD2 covers 7 bases. The ends lost 0 bases at V and 4 bases at J; junction bases unmatched: 10. This CDR3 is 17 amino acids long. The V gene's germline CDR1 is LGHNA and CDR2 YNFKEQ. The CDR3 loop is CASSQEARPGGADTQYF. The CDR3 DNA is TGTGCCAGCAGCCAAGAGGCGCGCCCGGGAGGTGCAGATACGCAGTATTTT.

This rearrangement joins TRBV4-3 to TRBJ2-5; 7 nucleotides agree with TRBD2. CDR1 is LGHNA and CDR2 is YSLEER in the germline V gene. V shed 3 bases and J 11 bases; nucleotides not matched to a gene: 12. This CDR3 contains 14 residues. The CDR3 DNA reads TGCGCCAGCAGCCAGGCGGGAGTCTCCAATGAGCAGTACTTC. Translation gives CASSQAGVSNEQYF.

This clonotype came up once. At one of its ends the junction is not consistent with the germline gene, which may arise from a read error. The rearrangement uses TRBV18 and TRBJ2-1; weak D call: TRBD1 (6 bases). From germline, CDR1 is KGHSH and CDR2 LQKENI. The length of the CDR3 is 13 residues. The CDR3 nucleotides are TGTGCCAGATCACAGAACAGGGAAGATGAGCAGTTCTTC. Protein sequence: CARSQNREDEQFF.

The rearrangement links TRBV12-3 or TRBV12-4 to TRBJ2-7; D is unresolved. The CDR3 runs to 14 residues. Trimming took 3 bases from V and 2 from J, leaving 11 bases between them. Here the CDR3 DNA reads TGTGCCAGCAGTTTTGGAGAGGAAGCCTACGAGCAGTACTTC. This gives the protein CASSFGEEAYEQYF.

The sample holds one count of this clonotype. The chain has TRBV5-5 and TRBJ2-6; the D is unclear. This CDR3 spans 15 amino acids. Between the trimmed V and J ends, which lost 1 base and 0 bases, there was a span of 5 bases. Per the germline V gene, CDR1 is SGHKS and CDR2 is YYEKEE (reference sequence). This CDR3 reads CASSLWDSGANVLTF. CDR3 nucleotides: TGTGCCAGCAGCTTGTGGGACTCTGGGGCCAACGTCCTGACTTTC.

About this clonotype itself: Germline and junction disagree at one end, which may indicate a read error. V usage is TRBV29-1 and J usage is TRBJ1-2; D is unclear. CDR3 length: 12 residues. Germline values: CDR1 SQVTM, CDR2 ANQGSEA. The CDR3 spells CSIESGPGGYTF. The CDR3 nucleotides are TGCAGCATTGAAAGCGGGCCTGGTGGCTACACCTTC.

The V and J genes are TRBV12-3 or TRBV12-4 and TRBJ1-2; unclear D gene. Trimming shortened V by 5 bases and J by 3 bases, and 7 bases separated the two germline ends. The CDR3 has 12 residues. In DNA, the CDR3 is TGTGCCAGCAGTACACAGTACTATGGCTACACCTTC. This codes for CASSTQYYGYTF.

This clonotype appeared a few times. This chain joins TRBV5-1 and TRBJ1-2; D possibly corresponds to TRBD1 (5 bases). The V end lost 3 bases, the J end lost 2 bases, and 14 bases lay between the germline ends. The CDR3 has 15 amino acids. Germline values: CDR1 SGHRS, CDR2 YFSETQ. CDR3 bases: TGCGCCAGCAGCTCCGCGGGGGAGGGAAACTATGGCTACACCTTC. This translates into CASSSAGEGNYGYTF.

This chain uses TRBV11-2 with TRBJ2-7, with D possibly matching TRBD1 (5 bases). The CDR3 sequence is 14 residues long. The V and J ends lost 2 bases and 3 bases respectively, with 11 bases between them. Per germline, CDR1 SGHAT and CDR2 FQNNGV. The DNA of the CDR3 is TGTGCCAGCAGCTTAATTTCTGACAGCTACGAGCAGTACTTC. Encoded protein: CASSLISDSYEQYF.

The chain has TRBV6-5 and TRBJ2-4; D might be TRBD1 (5 bases). The DNA end favors TRBJ2-7, so the J call may be wrong. Germline-derived CDR1 and CDR2 are MNHEY and SVGAGI. The CDR3 runs to 15 residues. The DNA of the CDR3 is TGTGCCAGCAGTTACTCGGACACATTAACCTACGAGCAGTACTTC. Amino acids: CASSYSDTLTYEQYF.

This chain connects TRBV10-3 to TRBJ1-2; D unresolved. CDR1 and CDR2 from the germline V gene are ENHRY and SYGVKD. The CDR3 has 16 amino acids. Trimming removed 7 bases at V and 0 bases at J, with 18 bases between. CDR3 sequence: CAINTENPKTNYGYTF. The CDR3, as DNA: TGTGCCATCAATACCGAGAACCCGAAAACTAACTATGGCTACACCTTC.

The chain links TRBV28 to TRBJ2-2; D gene uncertain. The germline V gene encodes CDR1 MDHEN and CDR2 SYDVKM. CDR3 length: 14 amino acids. V lost 2 bases, J lost 3 bases, and 7 bases lay in between. CDR3 coding DNA: TGTGCCAGCAGTTTACAGGTCGACACCGGGGAGCTGTTTTTT. Its protein is CASSLQVDTGELFF.

The V call is TRBV10-3, the J call TRBJ2-7; maybe TRBD1 (5 bases). This CDR3 comprises 15 residues. The V gene's germline CDR1 is ENHRY and CDR2 SYGVKD. V lost 4 bases and J lost 2, with 15 bases in between. The CDR3 spells CAISGDFGATYEQYF. The CDR3, as DNA: TGTGCCATCAGTGGGGATTTTGGGGCCACCTACGAGCAGTACTTC.

The rearrangement uses TRBV12-3 or TRBV12-4 and TRBJ2-6, with no clear D. The CDR3 loop spans 17 amino acids. Trimming took off 7 bases at V and 0 bases at J, with 16 bases between the two ends. As DNA, the CDR3 is TGTGCCAGCACCCTCTTGTTCCCCAGCTCTGGGGCCAACGTCCTGACTTTC. Its protein is CASTLLFPSSGANVLTF.

There are a few counts of this clonotype. The chain combines TRBV5-1 with TRBJ2-3, with 10 bases identical to TRBD1. The CDR3 has 15 amino acids. V lost 4 bases, J lost 2 bases, and 4 bases stayed unmatched. Germline CDR1 SGHRS, CDR2 YFSETQ. The CDR3 loop is CASSPGQGTTDTQYF. For the CDR3, the DNA is TGCGCCAGCAGCCCGGGACAGGGGACCACAGATACGCAGTATTTT.

Turning to this clonotype: A read error may produce the germline difference seen at one junction end. The rearrangement joins TRBV7-3 to TRBJ2-3; unclear D gene. Germline CDR1 reads SGHTA; CDR2 reads FQGTGA. This CDR3 comprises 13 residues. The DNA of the CDR3 is TGTGGCAGCAGGCTAGACGAGGCCGATACGCAGTATTTT. Residues: CGSRLDEADTQYF.

V is TRBV7-6 and J is TRBJ2-7, with 8 nucleotides matching TRBD1. V shed 2 bases and J 4 bases; nucleotides not matched to a gene: 7. The CDR3 is made up of 15 amino acids. Germline V gives CDR1 SGHVS, CDR2 FNYEAQ. The CDR3 DNA reads TGTGCCAGCAGCTTAAGACAGGGGTCAACTTACGAGCAGTACTTC. Amino acid sequence: CASSLRQGSTYEQYF.

This chain joins TRBV5-1 and TRBJ2-3; possible D gene TRBD2, 5 bases. The CDR3 contains 15 residues. Trimming pared 1 base from V and 4 bases from J, leaving 13 bases between. From germline, CDR1 is SGHRS and CDR2 YFSETQ. The CDR3 protein is CASSLRRFAADTQYF. CDR3 nucleotide sequence: TGCGCCAGCAGCTTGCGGAGGTTCGCCGCAGATACGCAGTATTTT.

This clonotype was seen a few times. The chain has TRBV29-1 and TRBJ2-7; no firm D call. Trimming took 3 bases from V and 4 from J, leaving 16 bases between them. This CDR3 spans 14 amino acids. Germline assignment: CDR1 SQVTM and CDR2 ANQGSEA. The DNA for the CDR3 is TGCAGCGTTGACGATGGAGTTAGGTCTTACGAGCAGTACTTC. Its protein product is CSVDDGVRSYEQYF.

This clonotype has just one count. This sequence joins TRBV7-9 and TRBJ2-3, with a possible D match to TRBD2 (5 bases). Trimming cost V 0 bases and J 0 bases, with 10 bases left between them. The CDR3 is 16 residues long. Germline lookup yields CDR1 SEHNR and CDR2 FQNEAQ (reference sequence). The CDR3 spells CASSLATTGSTDTQYF. CDR3 in DNA: TGTGCCAGCAGCTTAGCTACTACGGGAAGCACAGATACGCAGTATTTT.